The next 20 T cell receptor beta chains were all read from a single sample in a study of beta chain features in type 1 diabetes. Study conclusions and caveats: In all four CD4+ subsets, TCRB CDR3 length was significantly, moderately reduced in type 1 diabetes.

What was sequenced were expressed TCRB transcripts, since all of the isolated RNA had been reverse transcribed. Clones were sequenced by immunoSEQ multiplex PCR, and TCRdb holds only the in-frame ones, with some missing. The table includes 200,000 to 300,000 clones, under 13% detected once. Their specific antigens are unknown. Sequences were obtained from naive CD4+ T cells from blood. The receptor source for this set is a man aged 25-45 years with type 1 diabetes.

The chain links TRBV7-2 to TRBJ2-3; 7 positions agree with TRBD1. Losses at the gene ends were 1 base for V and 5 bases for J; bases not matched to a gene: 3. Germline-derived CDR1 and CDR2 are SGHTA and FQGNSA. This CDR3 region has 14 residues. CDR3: CASSLGTGGDTQYF. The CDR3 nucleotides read TGTGCCAGCAGCTTAGGGACAGGAGGAGATACGCAGTATTTT. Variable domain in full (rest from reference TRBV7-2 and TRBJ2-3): GAGVSQSPSNKVTEKGKDVELRCDPISGHTALYWYRQSLGQGLEFLIYFQGNSAPDKSGLPSDRFSAERTGGSVSTLTIQRTQQEDSAVYLCASSLGTGGDTQYFGPGTRLTVL.

In nucleotides, the CDR3 is TGTGCCAGCAGCGCTAGATTCAGGGGGCGCGGGGAGACCCAGTACTTC. Translation: CASSARFRGRGETQYF. The chain recombines TRBV7-6 with TRBJ2-5, with TRBD1 identical over 8 bases. The CDR3 sequence is 16 residues long. V gave up 5 bases and J gave up 5 bases; unmatched junction bases: 13. In germline, CDR1 is SGHVS, CDR2 FNYEAQ.

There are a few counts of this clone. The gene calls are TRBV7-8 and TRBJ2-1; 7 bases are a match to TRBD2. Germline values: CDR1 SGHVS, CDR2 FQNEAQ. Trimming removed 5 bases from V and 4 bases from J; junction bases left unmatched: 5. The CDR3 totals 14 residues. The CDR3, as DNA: TGTGCCAGCAGCGGGGGGGGTCGTTACAATGAGCAGTTCTTC. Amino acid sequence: CASSGGGRYNEQFF.

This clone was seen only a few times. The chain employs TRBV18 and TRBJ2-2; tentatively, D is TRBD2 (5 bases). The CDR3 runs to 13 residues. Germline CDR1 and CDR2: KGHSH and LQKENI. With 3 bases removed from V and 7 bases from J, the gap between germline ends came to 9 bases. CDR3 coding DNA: TGTGCCAGCTCACCGGCGGGTTTCGGGGAGCTGTTTTTT. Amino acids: CASSPAGFGELFF.

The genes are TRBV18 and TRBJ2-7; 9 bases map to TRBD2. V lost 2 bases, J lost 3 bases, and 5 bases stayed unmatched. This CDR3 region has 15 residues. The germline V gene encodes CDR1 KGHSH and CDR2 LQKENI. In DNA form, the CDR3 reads TGTGCCAGCTCACCAACGACTAGCGGTTACTACGAGCAGTACTTC. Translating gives CASSPTTSGYYEQYF.

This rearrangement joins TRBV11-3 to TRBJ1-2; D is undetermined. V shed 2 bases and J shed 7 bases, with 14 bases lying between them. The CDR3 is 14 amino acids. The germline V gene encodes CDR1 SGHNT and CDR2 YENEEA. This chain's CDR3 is CASSLRTPEGGYTF. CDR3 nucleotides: TGTGCCAGCAGCTTAAGGACCCCAGAGGGTGGCTACACCTTC.

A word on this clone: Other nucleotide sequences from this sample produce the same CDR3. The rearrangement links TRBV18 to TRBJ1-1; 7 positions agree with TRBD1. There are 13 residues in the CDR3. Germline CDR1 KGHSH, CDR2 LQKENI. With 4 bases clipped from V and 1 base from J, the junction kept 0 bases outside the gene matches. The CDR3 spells CASSRTGNTEAFF. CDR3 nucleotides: TGTGCCAGCTCACGGACAGGGAACACTGAAGCTTTCTTT.

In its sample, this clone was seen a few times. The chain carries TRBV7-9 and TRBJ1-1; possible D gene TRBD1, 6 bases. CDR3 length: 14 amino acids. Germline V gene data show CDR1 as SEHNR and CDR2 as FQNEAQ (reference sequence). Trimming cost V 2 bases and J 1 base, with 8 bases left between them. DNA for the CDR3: TGTGCCAGCAGCTTAAGGGACAAGAACACTGAAGCTTTCTTT. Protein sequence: CASSLRDKNTEAFF.

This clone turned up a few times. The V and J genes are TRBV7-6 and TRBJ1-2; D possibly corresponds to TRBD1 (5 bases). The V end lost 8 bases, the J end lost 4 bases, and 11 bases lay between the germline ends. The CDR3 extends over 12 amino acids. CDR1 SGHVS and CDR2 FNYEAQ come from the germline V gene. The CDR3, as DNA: TGTGCCAGCGGACACCGGTCCTATGGCTACACCTTC. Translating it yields CASGHRSYGYTF.

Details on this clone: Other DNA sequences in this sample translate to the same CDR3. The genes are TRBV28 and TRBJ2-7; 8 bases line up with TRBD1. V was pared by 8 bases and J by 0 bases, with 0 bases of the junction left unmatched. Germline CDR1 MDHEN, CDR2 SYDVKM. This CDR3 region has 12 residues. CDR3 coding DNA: TGTGCCAGCGGGACAGGCTCCTACGAGCAGTACTTC. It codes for CASGTGSYEQYF.

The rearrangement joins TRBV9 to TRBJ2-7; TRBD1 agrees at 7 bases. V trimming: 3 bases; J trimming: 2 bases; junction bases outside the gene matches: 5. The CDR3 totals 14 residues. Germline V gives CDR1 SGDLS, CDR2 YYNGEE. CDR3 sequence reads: CASSADRVPYEQYF. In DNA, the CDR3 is TGTGCCAGCAGCGCTGACAGGGTCCCCTACGAGCAGTACTTC.

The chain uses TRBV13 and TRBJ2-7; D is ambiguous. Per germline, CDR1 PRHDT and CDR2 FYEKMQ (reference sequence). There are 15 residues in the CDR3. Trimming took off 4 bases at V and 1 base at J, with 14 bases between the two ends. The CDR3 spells CASSSKVPYSYEQYF. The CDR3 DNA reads TGTGCCAGCAGCTCAAAAGTTCCCTATTCCTACGAGCAGTACTTC.

CDR3 sequence reads: CASGTGVEWDSPLHF. Written as DNA, the CDR3 is TGTGCCAGCGGGACAGGGGTTGAGTGGGATTCACCCCTCCACTTT. The chain is built from TRBV19 and TRBJ1-6; TRBD1 matches 10 bases. The trim removed 9 bases at V and 8 bases at J, leaving 10 bases unmatched. The CDR3 has 15 residues. Germline V gene sequence: CDR1 LNHDA, CDR2 SQIVND (reference sequence).

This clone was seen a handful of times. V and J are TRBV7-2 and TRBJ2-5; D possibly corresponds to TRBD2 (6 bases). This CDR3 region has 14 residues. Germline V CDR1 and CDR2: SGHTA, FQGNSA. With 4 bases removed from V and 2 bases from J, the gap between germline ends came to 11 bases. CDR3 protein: CASSSSAGQETQYF. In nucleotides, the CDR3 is TGTGCCAGCAGCTCCTCCGCGGGGCAAGAGACCCAGTACTTC.

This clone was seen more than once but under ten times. Written as DNA, the CDR3 is TGTGCCAGCAGCCAAGAGGCGGGGCGGGACGAGCAGTACTTC. Translated: CASSQEAGRDEQYF. The V and J genes are TRBV14 and TRBJ2-7; D is perhaps TRBD2 (6 bases). Germline V gene sequence: CDR1 SGHDN, CDR2 FVKESK. The length of the CDR3 is 14 residues. V was cut by 0 bases and J by 5 bases, with 11 bases left in between.

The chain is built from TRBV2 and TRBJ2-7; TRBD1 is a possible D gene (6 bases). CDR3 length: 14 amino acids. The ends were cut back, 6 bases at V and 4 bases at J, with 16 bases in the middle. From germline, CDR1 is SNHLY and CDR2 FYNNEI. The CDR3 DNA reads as TGTGCCAGCAGACCCCAGGGGCAGGGGTACGAGCAGTACTTC. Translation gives CASRPQGQGYEQYF.

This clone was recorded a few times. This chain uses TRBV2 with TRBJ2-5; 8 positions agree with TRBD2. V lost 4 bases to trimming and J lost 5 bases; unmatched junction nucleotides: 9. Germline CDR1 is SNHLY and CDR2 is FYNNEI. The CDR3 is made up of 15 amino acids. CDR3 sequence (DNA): TGTGCCAGCAGTGTGGAGCGGGGGCGCGGGGAGACCCAGTACTTC. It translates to CASSVERGRGETQYF.

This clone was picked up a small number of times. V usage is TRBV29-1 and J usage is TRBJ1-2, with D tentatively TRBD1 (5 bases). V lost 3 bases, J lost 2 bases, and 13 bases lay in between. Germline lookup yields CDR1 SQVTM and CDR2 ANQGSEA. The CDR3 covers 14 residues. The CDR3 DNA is TGCAGCGTTGAGGTGCAGGGTCGAAACTATGGCTACACCTTC. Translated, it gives CSVEVQGRNYGYTF.

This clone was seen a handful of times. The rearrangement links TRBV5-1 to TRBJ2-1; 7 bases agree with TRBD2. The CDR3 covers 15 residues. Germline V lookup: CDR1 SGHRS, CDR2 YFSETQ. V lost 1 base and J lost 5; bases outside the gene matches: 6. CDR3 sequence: CASSLTAGTNNEQFF. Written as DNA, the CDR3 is TGCGCCAGCAGCTTGACAGCGGGGACCAACAATGAGCAGTTCTTC.

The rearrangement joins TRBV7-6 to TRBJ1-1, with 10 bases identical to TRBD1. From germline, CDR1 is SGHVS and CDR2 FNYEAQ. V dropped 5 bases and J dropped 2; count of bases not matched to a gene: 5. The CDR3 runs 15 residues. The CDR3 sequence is CASSPRDRGNTEAFF. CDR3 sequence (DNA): TGTGCCAGCAGCCCGCGGGACAGGGGAAACACTGAAGCTTTCTTT.